The TCR beta chain under discussion was sequenced for a study of monozygotic twins with cystic fibrosis. The overall study: With about 15 PCR cycles, barcoded libraries came from around 3 micrograms of fragmented DNA.

The CDR3 spans 15 residues. CDR1 and CDR2 from the germline V gene are MGHRA and YSYEKL. The V and J ends lost 4 bases and 6 bases respectively, with 16 bases between them. Sequencing was performed with immunoSEQ multiplex PCR; in TCRdb, only in-frame clones are kept and a portion is missing. The data contain fewer than 20,000 clones, over 95% of them singletons. About this clone itself: The antigen remains unidentified.

Study-wide points: In 13 of 16 pairs, V gene usage was closest to the co-twin's.

Sample: blood. This receptor was obtained from a girl aged 2 to 10 with cystic fibrosis. The chain recombines TRBV4-1 with TRBJ1-5; perhaps TRBD1 as D (5 bases). The CDR3 nucleotides read TGCGCCAGCAGCCGGAACACAGAGGGGCCTCAGCCCCAGCATTTT. Its translation is CASSRNTEGPQPQHF.